The 28 T cell receptor beta chains below were found in one sample sequenced in a study of cytomegalovirus exposure and HLA in healthy donors (dated by TCRdb to 2017 to 2019). Library preparation was by the immunoSEQ multiplex PCR assay. A mixture of 60 forward primers for TCR Vbeta segments and 13 reverse primers for TCR Jbeta segments was used in the multiplex PCR. In its TCRdb copy, this immuneACCESS table keeps in-frame sequences only and misses some clones. Where compared with another copy, unresolved V genes explain less than half of these, and the others have no known cause. The sample data list over 120,000 clones, and around two thirds of these were observed just once. The top ten hold around 4% of the sample. The sequenced sample consisted of PBMCs. These receptors were taken from a young man in good health and CMV-seropositive.

This rearrangement joins TRBV4-3 to TRBJ2-3; maybe TRBD2 (6 bases). The CDR3 is made up of 12 amino acids. Germline lookup yields CDR1 LGHNA and CDR2 YSLEER. Deletions cut 2 bases from V and 12 bases from J, with 12 bases between. CDR3 sequence (DNA): TGCGCCAGCAGCCAAACGCGGGGACCACAGTATTTT. This encodes CASSQTRGPQYF.

The chain is built from TRBV28 and TRBJ2-5; TRBD1 agrees at 9 bases. The end of the DNA fits TRBJ2-7 better, so the J call may be wrong. This CDR3 contains 16 residues. Germline loops: CDR1 MDHEN, CDR2 SYDVKM. CDR3 DNA: TGTGCCAGCAGTTTATTGGGCGGACAGGGGACCTACGAGCAGTACTTC. It encodes CASSLLGGQGTYEQYF.

The rearrangement joins TRBV5-1 to TRBJ1-2; D might be TRBD1 (5 bases). Germline V gives CDR1 SGHRS, CDR2 YFSETQ. The CDR3 sequence is 15 residues long. The ends were cut back, 0 bases at V and 6 bases at J, with 15 bases in the middle. The CDR3 nucleotides are TGCGCCAGCAGCTTGGATCCAGGGTTAAGGGATGGCTACACCTTC. The encoded protein is CASSLDPGLRDGYTF.

The rearrangement links TRBV5-6 to TRBJ2-5, with D possibly being TRBD2 (5 bases). The germline gives CDR1 SGHDT, CDR2 YYEEEE. V lost 0 bases, J lost 2 bases, and 5 bases lay in between. This CDR3 is built from 13 residues. The CDR3 nucleotides are TGTGCCAGCAGCTTGGGAGGGCAAGAGACCCAGTACTTC. Encoded protein: CASSLGGQETQYF.

Comments on this clone: Other DNA variants within this sample encode the same CDR3. This chain connects TRBV4-2 to TRBJ1-2; tentative D call: TRBD1 (5 bases). Trimming took off 6 bases at V and 8 bases at J, with 10 bases between the two ends. CDR3 length: 11 amino acids. CDR1 and CDR2 from the germline V gene are LGHNA and YNFKEQ. CDR3 sequence: CASRDGGGYTF. The CDR3 region has the DNA TGTGCCAGCAGGGACGGGGGAGGCTACACCTTC.

This clone was detected only a few times. J is TRBJ1-1 and V is TRBV7-3; TRBD1 aligns across 8 bases. This CDR3 region has 15 residues. The trim removed 4 bases at V and 5 bases at J, leaving 9 bases unmatched. Germline CDR1 reads SGHTA; CDR2 reads FQGTGA. As DNA, the CDR3 is TGTGCCAGCAGCTCCGACAGGGGCATAGGGACTGAAGCTTTCTTT. Its protein product is CASSSDRGIGTEAFF.

Here the CDR3 DNA reads TGTGCCAGCAGCTCCTCCAGGACTAGCGGTAAAAACATTCAGTACTTC. This encodes CASSSSRTSGKNIQYF. This chain links TRBV7-8 with TRBJ2-4, with 10 bases aligning to TRBD2. Germline V gene sequence: CDR1 SGHVS, CDR2 FQNEAQ. CDR3 length: 16 amino acids. Losses at the gene ends were 4 bases for V and 4 bases for J; bases not matched to a gene: 7.

A word on this clone: This same CDR3 is encoded by further DNA sequences in the sample. The chain combines TRBV11-2 with TRBJ1-1; D is possibly TRBD1 (6 bases). The CDR3 runs to 13 residues. Trimming left V 0 bases short and J 5 bases short, with 7 bases between. Germline assignment: CDR1 SGHAT and CDR2 FQNNGV. The CDR3 coding sequence is TGTGCCAGCAGCTTAGAGCAGGGGACTGAAGCTTTCTTT. Protein product: CASSLEQGTEAFF.

The chain has TRBV28 and TRBJ2-3; 7 positions match TRBD1. The V gene end was trimmed by 11 bases and the J gene end by 3 bases; junction bases not matched to a gene: 14. The germline V gene has CDR1 MDHEN and CDR2 SYDVKM. The CDR3 spans 15 residues. The CDR3 DNA is TGTGCCTCCACGGGTAGGGGGCAATCTACAGATACGCAGTATTTT. Encoded protein: CASTGRGQSTDTQYF. Together with reference TRBV28 and TRBJ2-3, the CDR3 gives the full variable domain: DVKVTQSSRYLVKRTGEKVFLECVQDMDHENMFWYRQDPGLGLRLIYFSYDVKMKEKGDIPEGYSVSREKKERFSLILESASTNQTSMYLCASTGRGQSTDTQYFGPGTRLTVL.

The CDR3 region is CASSPNRPAEETQYF. The CDR3 DNA is TGCGCCAGCAGCCCCAACCGCCCCGCGGAAGAGACCCAGTACTTC. The chain uses TRBV5-1 and TRBJ2-5, with D hard to call. Germline V lookup: CDR1 SGHRS, CDR2 YFSETQ. Deletions cut 4 bases from V and 3 bases from J, with 16 bases between. CDR3 length: 15 amino acids.

The chain recombines TRBV9 with TRBJ1-2, with D possibly matching TRBD1 (6 bases). Between the trimmed V and J ends, which lost 7 bases and 0 bases, there was a span of 16 bases. Per germline, CDR1 SGDLS and CDR2 YYNGEE. The CDR3 spans 15 residues. CDR3 amino acids: CASGEGEGANYGYTF. The DNA of the CDR3 is TGTGCCAGCGGGGAGGGGGAGGGAGCTAACTATGGCTACACCTTC. The complete variable domain, with remaining parts taken from reference TRBV9 and TRBJ1-2, reads DSGVTQTPKHLITATGQRVTLRCSPRSGDLSVYWYQQSLDQGLQFLIQYYNGEERAKGNILERFSAQQFPDLHSELNLSSLELGDSALYFCASGEGEGANYGYTFGSGTRLTVV.

V usage is TRBV29-1 and J usage is TRBJ2-5, with 7 bases aligning to TRBD1. The DNA end is a closer match to TRBJ2-7, so the J assignment may be wrong. CDR3 length equals 14 residues. The germline gives CDR1 SQVTM, CDR2 ANQGSEA. The CDR3, as DNA: TGCAGCGTTGAAGAACGGCACAGGGGAAACGAGCAGTACTTC. Amino acid sequence: CSVEERHRGNEQYF.

The rearrangement links TRBV2 to TRBJ2-1; the match to TRBD1 covers 9 bases. V gave up 7 bases and J gave up 1 base; unmatched junction bases: 8. Germline V gene sequence: CDR1 SNHLY, CDR2 FYNNEI. The CDR3 covers 16 residues. The CDR3 DNA is TGTGCCAGCAAGATCATGACAGGGGGGTCCTACAATGAGCAGTTCTTC. This encodes CASKIMTGGSYNEQFF. Together with reference TRBV2 and TRBJ2-1, the CDR3 gives the full variable domain: EPEVTQTPSHQVTQMGQEVILRCVPISNHLYFYWYRQILGQKVEFLVSFYNNEISEKSEIFDDQFSVERPDGSNFTLKIRSTKLEDSAMYFCASKIMTGGSYNEQFFGPGTRLTVL.

This rearrangement joins TRBV27 to TRBJ2-3; no firm D call. The CDR3 has 15 amino acids. The V end was cut by 3 bases, the J end by 2 bases, with 12 bases between. Germline V gene sequence: CDR1 MNHEY, CDR2 SMNVEV (reference sequence). The CDR3 bases are TGTGCCAGCAGTTTCAAGTTGAGAGTCACAGATACGCAGTATTTT. Protein sequence: CASSFKLRVTDTQYF.

V gene TRBV6-5 combines with J gene TRBJ1-2; 8 bases match TRBD1. Germline V gene data show CDR1 as MNHEY and CDR2 as SVGAGI. V lost 2 bases and J lost 7; bases outside the gene matches: 6. The CDR3 loop spans 14 amino acids. CDR3 DNA: TGTGCCAGCAGTTACCTGACAGGGGTTCGTGGCTACACCTTC. It codes for CASSYLTGVRGYTF.

The chain uses TRBV2 and TRBJ2-7; 8 bases line up with TRBD2. V gave up 11 bases and J gave up 4 bases; unmatched junction bases: 7. CDR1 and CDR2 (germline): SNHLY, FYNNEI. The CDR3 extends over 12 amino acids. Here the CDR3 DNA reads TGTGCCGCCGGACTAGCTGGGTACGAGCAGTACTTC. Translated, it gives CAAGLAGYEQYF.

V and J are TRBV13 and TRBJ2-6, with 11 nucleotides matching TRBD1. There are 17 residues in the CDR3. Germline loops: CDR1 PRHDT, CDR2 FYEKMQ (reference sequence). V shed 6 bases and J 1 base; nucleotides not matched to a gene: 5. The CDR3 DNA reads as TGTGCCAGCAGTCGCGGACAGGGGGCTTCTGGGGCCAACGTCCTGACTTTC. Protein: CASSRGQGASGANVLTF. The full variable domain, in which reference TRBV13 and TRBJ2-6 provide the parts outside the CDR3, is AAGVIQSPRHLIKEKRETATLKCYPIPRHDTVYWYQQGPGQDPQFLISFYEKMQSDKGSIPDRFSAQQFSDYHSELNMSSLELGDSALYFCASSRGQGASGANVLTFGAGSRLTVL.

This clone was counted a few times. The V gene is TRBV19, the J gene TRBJ2-1; TRBD1 aligns across 7 bases. V was clipped by 3 bases and J by 0 bases; unmatched bases: 5. Germline V gene sequence: CDR1 LNHDA, CDR2 SQIVND (reference sequence). This CDR3 spans 16 amino acids. Here the CDR3 reads CASSITGASSYNEQFF. CDR3 coding DNA: TGTGCCAGTAGTATCACAGGGGCGAGCTCCTACAATGAGCAGTTCTTC.

The chain links TRBV2 to TRBJ2-7; D uncertain. This CDR3 comprises 14 residues. Germline values: CDR1 SNHLY, CDR2 FYNNEI. V shed 4 bases and J shed 1 base, with 11 bases lying between them. The CDR3 loop is CASSGQLVSYEQYF. The CDR3 nucleotides read TGTGCCAGCAGTGGACAACTTGTATCCTACGAGCAGTACTTC.

The gene calls are TRBV5-5 and TRBJ2-7, with D maybe TRBD1 (5 bases). Trimming took off 4 bases at V and 2 bases at J, with 7 bases between the two ends. There are 12 residues in the CDR3. Germline CDR1 and CDR2: SGHKS and YYEKEE (reference sequence). The CDR3 nucleotides read TGTGCCAGCAGCGCGACAGCCTACGAGCAGTACTTC. Its translation is CASSATAYEQYF. Drawing the rest from reference TRBV5-5 and TRBJ2-7, the complete variable domain is DAGVTQSPTHLIKTRGQQVTLRCSPISGHKSVSWYQQVLGQGPQFIFQYYEKEERGRGNFPDRFSARQFPNYSSELNVNALLLGDSALYLCASSATAYEQYFGPGTRLTVT.

The CDR3 loop is CSVTGKNGGTEAFF. The DNA for the CDR3 is TGCAGCGTGACAGGGAAAAACGGAGGGACTGAAGCTTTCTTT. The chain couples TRBV29-1 to TRBJ1-1, with 7 nucleotides matching TRBD1. With 6 bases clipped from V and 5 bases from J, the junction kept 12 bases outside the gene matches. CDR1 and CDR2 from the germline V gene are SQVTM and ANQGSEA. This CDR3 has 14 residues.

V gene TRBV19 combines with J gene TRBJ2-2; 8 bases agree with TRBD2. CDR1 is LNHDA, CDR2 SQIVND, per germline (reference sequence). The CDR3 sequence is 15 residues long. V trimming: 7 bases; J trimming: 4 bases; junction bases outside the gene matches: 8. DNA for the CDR3: TGTGCCAGTACCTTGCGGGAGGCCGGCACCGGGGAGCTGTTTTTT. Translated, it gives CASTLREAGTGELFF. Full variable domain (remainder filled in from reference TRBV19 and TRBJ2-2): DGGITQSPKYLFRKEGQNVTLSCEQNLNHDAMYWYRQDPGQGLRLIYYSQIVNDFQKGDIAEGYSVSREKKESFPLTVTSAQKNPTAFYLCASTLREAGTGELFFGEGSRLTVL.

The V gene is TRBV7-9, the J gene TRBJ2-2; a possible D gene is TRBD1 (6 bases). The V gene lost 5 bases and the J gene lost 5 bases, with 12 bases spanning the gap. This CDR3 spans 14 amino acids. Germline V gene lookup returns CDR1 SEHNR and CDR2 FQNEAQ (reference sequence). The CDR3: CASSVRGGTGELFF. The CDR3 bases are TGTGCCAGCAGCGTCAGGGGCGGTACCGGGGAGCTGTTTTTT.

This chain joins TRBV7-8 and TRBJ2-4; D gene uncertain. The CDR3 is 17 amino acids. CDR1 SGHVS and CDR2 FQNEAQ come from the germline V gene. The V gene lost 3 bases and the J gene lost 0 bases, with 15 bases spanning the gap. The CDR3 loop reads CASSFVMAGEAKNIQYF. The CDR3 DNA sequence: TGTGCCAGCAGCTTTGTAATGGCAGGCGAAGCCAAAAACATTCAGTACTTC.

This rearrangement joins TRBV7-9 to TRBJ1-5; 11 bases align to TRBD1. The CDR3 contains 15 residues. V shed 5 bases, J shed 4 bases, and the junction held 4 bases outside the gene matches. Germline V gives CDR1 SEHNR, CDR2 FQNEAQ (reference sequence). The CDR3 nucleotides read TGTGCCAGCAGCCCGGGACAGGGGGGAAATCAGCCCCAGCATTTT. Encoded protein: CASSPGQGGNQPQHF.

Regarding this clone: This CDR3 is also generated by other DNA sequences in the sample. This rearrangement joins TRBV5-1 to TRBJ1-4; D may be TRBD1 (5 bases). From germline, CDR1 is SGHRS and CDR2 YFSETQ. Trimming stripped 4 bases from V and 3 bases from J, with 10 bases between. The length of the CDR3 is 14 residues. The CDR3 nucleotides read TGCGCCAGCAGCGGGCAGGGTGCTAATGAAAAACTGTTTTTT. Translating it yields CASSGQGANEKLFF. Full variable domain (rest looked up from reference TRBV5-1 and TRBJ1-4): KAGVTQTPRYLIKTRGQQVTLSCSPISGHRSVSWYQQTPGQGLQFLFEYFSETQRNKGNFPGRFSGRQFSNSRSEMNVSTLELGDSALYLCASSGQGANEKLFFGSGTQLSVL.

In nucleotides, the CDR3 is TGTGCCAGCAGCGGCGAATGGGGGGACCAGCCCCAGCATTTT. This encodes CASSGEWGDQPQHF. This chain connects TRBV2 to TRBJ1-5, with D possibly matching TRBD1 (5 bases). Germline V gene data show CDR1 as SNHLY and CDR2 as FYNNEI. V was trimmed by 6 bases and J by 7 bases, leaving 16 bases between them. This CDR3 spans 14 amino acids.

The V gene is TRBV27, the J gene TRBJ1-5, with D possibly TRBD1 on 5 matching bases. V was cut by 6 bases and J by 7 bases, with 13 bases left in between. Germline loops: CDR1 MNHEY, CDR2 SMNVEV (reference sequence). CDR3 size: 13 residues. In DNA, the CDR3 is TGTGCCAGCAGCCAGGGTGGCTGGCAGCCCCAGCATTTT. Translation gives CASSQGGWQPQHF.